Sequencing of this TCR beta chain was carried out in a study of lymphopenia after photon versus proton radiotherapy. The CDR3 extends over 18 amino acids. Germline CDR1 SGHAT, CDR2 FQNNGV. V shed 0 bases and J 3 bases; nucleotides not matched to a gene: 6. General observations from the study: Oligoclonal CD8+ Temra expansion after nadir drove photon patients' diversity drop. Proton therapy kept repertoires fairly stable, unlike photons, which gained effector/memory cells.

Sequenced by immunoSEQ multiplex PCR; TCRdb stores in-frame clones only, minus some. The table includes roughly 26,000 clones, roughly 80% detected once. In this sample, this clone turned up a few times. Its specificity is not known. Sequenced material: peripheral blood, taken from a patient treated with photon-based radiotherapy. This chain connects TRBV11-2 to TRBJ2-3; 13 nucleotides agree with TRBD2. This TCR was sampled from a man in his forties or fifties with gastric cancer. The CDR3 sequence is CASSLELAGGPGTDTQYF. In DNA form, the CDR3 reads TGTGCCAGCAGCTTAGAACTAGCGGGGGGGCCAGGGACAGATACGCAGTATTTT.